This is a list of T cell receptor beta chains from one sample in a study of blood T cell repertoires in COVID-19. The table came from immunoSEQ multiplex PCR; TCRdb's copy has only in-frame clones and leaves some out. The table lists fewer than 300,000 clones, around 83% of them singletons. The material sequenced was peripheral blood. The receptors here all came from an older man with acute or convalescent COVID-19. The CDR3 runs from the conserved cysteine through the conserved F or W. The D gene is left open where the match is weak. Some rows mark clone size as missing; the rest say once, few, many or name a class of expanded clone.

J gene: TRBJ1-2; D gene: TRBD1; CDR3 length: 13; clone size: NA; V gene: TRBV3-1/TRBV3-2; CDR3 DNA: TGTGCCAGCAGCCTGGACAGGGGTTATGGCTACACCTTC; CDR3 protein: CASSLDRGYGYTF
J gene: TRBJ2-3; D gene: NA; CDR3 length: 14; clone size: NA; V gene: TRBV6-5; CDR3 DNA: TGTGCCAGCAGCCGGTCCGAGGGCACAGATACGCAGTATTTT; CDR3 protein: CASSRSEGTDTQYF
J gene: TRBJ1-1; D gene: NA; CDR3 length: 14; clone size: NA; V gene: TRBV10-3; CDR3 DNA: TGTGCCATCAGGGGGACGGGAGGGGGCACTGAAGCTTTCTTT; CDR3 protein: CAIRGTGGGTEAFF
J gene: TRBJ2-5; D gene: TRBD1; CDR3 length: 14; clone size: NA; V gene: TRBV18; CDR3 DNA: TGTGCCAGCTCACCATTAAGGACAGGGGGCGCCCAGTACTTC; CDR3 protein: CASSPLRTGGAQYF
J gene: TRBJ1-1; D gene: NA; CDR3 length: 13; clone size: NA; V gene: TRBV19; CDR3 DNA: TGTGCCAGTAGACAAACGGGGAACACTGAAGCTTTCTTT; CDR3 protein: CASRQTGNTEAFF
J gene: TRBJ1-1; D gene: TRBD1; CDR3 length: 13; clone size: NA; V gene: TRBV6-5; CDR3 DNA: TGTGCCAGCCGAACAGGGGGGGACACTGAAGCTTTCTTT; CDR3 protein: CASRTGGDTEAFF
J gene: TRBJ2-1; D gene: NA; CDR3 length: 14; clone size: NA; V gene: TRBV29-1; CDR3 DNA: TGCAGCGTTGTTGCGGAGGGCTCCTACAATGAGCAGTTCTTC; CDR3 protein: CSVVAEGSYNEQFF
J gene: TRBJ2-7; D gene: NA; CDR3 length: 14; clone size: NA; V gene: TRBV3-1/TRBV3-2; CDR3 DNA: TGTGCCAGCAGCCTCGGGACATCCGGCTACGAGCAGTACTTC; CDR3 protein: CASSLGTSGYEQYF
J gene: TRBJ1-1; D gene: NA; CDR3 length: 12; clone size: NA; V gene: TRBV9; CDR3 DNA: TGTGCCAGCAGTGAGGGGGTCACTGAAGCTTTCTTT; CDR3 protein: CASSEGVTEAFF
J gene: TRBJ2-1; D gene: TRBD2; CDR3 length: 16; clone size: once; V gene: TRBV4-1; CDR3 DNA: TGCGCCAGCAGCGAAACGACTAGCGGGAGCTACAATGAGCAGTTCTTC; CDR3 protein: CASSETTSGSYNEQFF
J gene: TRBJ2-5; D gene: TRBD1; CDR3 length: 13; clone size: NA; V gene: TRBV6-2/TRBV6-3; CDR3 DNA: TGTGCCAGCAGTTTAGGACAGGTAGAGACCCAGTACTTC; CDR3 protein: CASSLGQVETQYF
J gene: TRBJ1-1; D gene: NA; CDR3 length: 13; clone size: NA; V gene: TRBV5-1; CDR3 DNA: TGCGCCAGCACCGGGACATCGAACACTGAAGCTTTCTTT; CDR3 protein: CASTGTSNTEAFF
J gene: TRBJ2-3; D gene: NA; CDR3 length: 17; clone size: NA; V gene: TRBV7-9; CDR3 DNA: TGTGCCAGCAGCTTAGGGTACGCACAGGGTAGCACAGATACGCAGTATTTT; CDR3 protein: CASSLGYAQGSTDTQYF
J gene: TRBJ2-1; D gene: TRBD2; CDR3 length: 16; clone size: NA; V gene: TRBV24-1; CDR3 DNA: TGTGCCACCAGTGATTTGGCTAGCGGGGACTACAATGAGCAGTTCTTC; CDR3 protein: CATSDLASGDYNEQFF
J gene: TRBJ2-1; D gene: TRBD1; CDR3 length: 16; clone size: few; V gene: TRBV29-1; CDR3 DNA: TGCAGCGTTGCCCCGGGACAGGGGGCCTCCTACAATGAGCAGTTCTTC; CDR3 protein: CSVAPGQGASYNEQFF
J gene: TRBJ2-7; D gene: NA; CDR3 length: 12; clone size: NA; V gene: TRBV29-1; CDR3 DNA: TGCAGCGATCGACGGGAGTCCTTCGAGCAGTACTTC; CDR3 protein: CSDRRESFEQYF
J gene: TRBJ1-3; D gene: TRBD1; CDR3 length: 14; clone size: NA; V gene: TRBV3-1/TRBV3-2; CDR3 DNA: TGTGCCAGCAGCATGGGACAGGGAGGAAACACCATATATTTT; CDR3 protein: CASSMGQGGNTIYF
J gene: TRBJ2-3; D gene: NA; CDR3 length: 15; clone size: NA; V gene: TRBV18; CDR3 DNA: TGTGCCAGCTCATCGCTAGGGCAGCGGATCAGTACGCAGTATTTT; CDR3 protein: CASSSLGQRISTQYF
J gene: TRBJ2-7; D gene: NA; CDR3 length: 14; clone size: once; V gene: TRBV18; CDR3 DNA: TGTGCCAGCTCACCAGTAAATCAGGGGTGGGAGCAGTACTTC; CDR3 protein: CASSPVNQGWEQYF
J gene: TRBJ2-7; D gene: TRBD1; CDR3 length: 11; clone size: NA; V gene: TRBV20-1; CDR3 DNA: TGCAGTGCTACCACAGGGGTTGGGTCGTACTTC; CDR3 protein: CSATTGVGSYF
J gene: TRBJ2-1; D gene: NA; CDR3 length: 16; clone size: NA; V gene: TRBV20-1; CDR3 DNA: TGCAGTGCTAGTGAATTTGGGGCGGGATTGCAGCATGAGCAGTTCTTC; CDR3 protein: CSASEFGAGLQHEQFF
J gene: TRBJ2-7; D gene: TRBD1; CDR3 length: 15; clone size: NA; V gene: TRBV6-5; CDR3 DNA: TGTGCCAGCAGTTACTCTTGGGGACAGACCTACGAGCAGTACTTC; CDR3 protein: CASSYSWGQTYEQYF
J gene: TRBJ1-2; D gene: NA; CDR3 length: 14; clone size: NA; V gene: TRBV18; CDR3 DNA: TGTGCCAGCTCACCGCCCACCTCGGGTCGAGGCTACACCTTC; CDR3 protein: CASSPPTSGRGYTF
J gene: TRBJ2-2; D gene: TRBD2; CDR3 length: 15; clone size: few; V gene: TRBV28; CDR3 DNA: TGTGCCAGCAGCAGCGGGAGATGGAACACCGGGGAGCTGTTTTTT; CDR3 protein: CASSSGRWNTGELFF
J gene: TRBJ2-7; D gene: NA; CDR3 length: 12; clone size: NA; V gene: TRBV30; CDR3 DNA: TGTGCCTGGAGTCTCAACAACTACGAGCAGTACTTC; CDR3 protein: CAWSLNNYEQYF
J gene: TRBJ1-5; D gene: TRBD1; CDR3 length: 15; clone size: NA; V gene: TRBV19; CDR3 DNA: TGTGCCAGTAGTGGGGACAGGGGGAATTATCAGCCCCAGCATTTT; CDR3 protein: CASSGDRGNYQPQHF
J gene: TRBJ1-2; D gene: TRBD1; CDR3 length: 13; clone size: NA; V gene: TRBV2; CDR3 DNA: TGTGCCAGCAGAGAGGGACAGGGCTATGGCTACACCTTC; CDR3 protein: CASREGQGYGYTF
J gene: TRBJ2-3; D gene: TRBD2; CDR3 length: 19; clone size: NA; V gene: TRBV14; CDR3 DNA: TGTGCCAGCAGCCCCACCATAAGGCTAGCGGGAGTTGTGAAAGATACGCAGTATTTT; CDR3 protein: CASSPTIRLAGVVKDTQYF
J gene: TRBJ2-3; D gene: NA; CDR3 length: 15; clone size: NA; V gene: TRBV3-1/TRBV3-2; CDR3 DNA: TGTGCCAGCAGCCAACGAGGGAGAGGAACAGATACGCAGTATTTT; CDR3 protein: CASSQRGRGTDTQYF
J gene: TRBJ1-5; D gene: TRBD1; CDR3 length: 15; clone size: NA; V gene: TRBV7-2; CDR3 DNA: TGTGCCAGCAGCTACGGACAGGGTGTAAATCAGCCCCAGCATTTT; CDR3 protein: CASSYGQGVNQPQHF
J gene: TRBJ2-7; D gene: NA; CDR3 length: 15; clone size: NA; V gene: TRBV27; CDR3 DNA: TGTGCCAGCAGTCTCGGGATGGGCACCACCTACGAGCAGTACTTC; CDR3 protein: CASSLGMGTTYEQYF
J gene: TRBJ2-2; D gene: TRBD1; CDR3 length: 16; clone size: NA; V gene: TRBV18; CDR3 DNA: TGTGCCAGCTCGTCAAACCGGGACAGACACACCGGGGAGCTGTTTTTT; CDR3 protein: CASSSNRDRHTGELFF
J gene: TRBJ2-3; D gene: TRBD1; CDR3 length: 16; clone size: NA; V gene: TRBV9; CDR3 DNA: TGTGCCAGCAGCGCCCGGACAGGGGGTAGCACAGATACGCAGTATTTT; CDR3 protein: CASSARTGGSTDTQYF
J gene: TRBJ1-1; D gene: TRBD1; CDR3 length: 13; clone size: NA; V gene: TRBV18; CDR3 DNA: TGTGCCAGCTCAACCGGACAGGGGACTGAAGCTTTCTTT; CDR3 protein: CASSTGQGTEAFF
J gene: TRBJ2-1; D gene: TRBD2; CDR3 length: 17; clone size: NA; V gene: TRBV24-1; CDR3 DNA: TGTGCCACCAGTGACCCTGGACTAGCGGGCTCCTACAATGAGCAGTTCTTC; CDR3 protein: CATSDPGLAGSYNEQFF
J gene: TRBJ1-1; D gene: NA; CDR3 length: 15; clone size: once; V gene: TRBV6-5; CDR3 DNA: TGTGCCAGCAGCCCCTCTCGGGGGGGCGCTTCTGAAGCTTTCTTT; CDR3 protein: CASSPSRGGASEAFF
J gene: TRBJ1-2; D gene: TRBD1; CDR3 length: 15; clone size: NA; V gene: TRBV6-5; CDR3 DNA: TGTGCCAGCAGTTACGTACAGGGACCCAGGGGGGGCTACACCTTC; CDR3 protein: CASSYVQGPRGGYTF
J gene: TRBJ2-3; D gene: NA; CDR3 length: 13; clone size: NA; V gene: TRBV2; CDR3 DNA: TGTGCCAGCAGTGACTCGCTACCGGATACGCAGTATTTT; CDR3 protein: CASSDSLPDTQYF
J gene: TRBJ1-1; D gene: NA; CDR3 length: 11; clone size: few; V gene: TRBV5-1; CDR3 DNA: TGCGCCAGCAAGGGGGAAACAGAAGCTTTCTTT; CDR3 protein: CASKGETEAFF
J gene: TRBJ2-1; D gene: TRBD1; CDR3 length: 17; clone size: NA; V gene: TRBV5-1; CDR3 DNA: TGCGCCAGCAGCATTACTCCGGGACAGGGGTCCTACAATGAGCAGTTCTTC; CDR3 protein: CASSITPGQGSYNEQFF
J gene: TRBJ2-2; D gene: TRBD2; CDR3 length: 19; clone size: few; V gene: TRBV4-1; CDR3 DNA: TGCGCCAGCAGCCAAGATTACCTAGCGGGGGCCACGCGGACCGGGGAGCTGTTTTTT; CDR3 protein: CASSQDYLAGATRTGELFF
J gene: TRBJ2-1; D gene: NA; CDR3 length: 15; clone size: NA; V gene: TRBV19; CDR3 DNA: TGTGCCAGTAGTATAGAGCGGACAATCTACAATGAGCAGTTCTTC; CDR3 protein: CASSIERTIYNEQFF
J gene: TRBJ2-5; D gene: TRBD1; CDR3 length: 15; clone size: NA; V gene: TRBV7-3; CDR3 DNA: TGTGCCAGCAGCTTTGGGACAGGGGCTCAAGAGACCCAGTACTTC; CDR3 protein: CASSFGTGAQETQYF
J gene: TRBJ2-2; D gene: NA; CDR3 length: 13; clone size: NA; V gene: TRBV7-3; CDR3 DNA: TGTGCCAGCAGCGACCGGAGGGCCGGGGAGCTGTTTTTT; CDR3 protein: CASSDRRAGELFF
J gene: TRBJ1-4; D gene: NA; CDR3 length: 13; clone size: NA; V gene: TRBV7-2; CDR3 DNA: TGTGCCAGCAGCCCTGCGGCGAGTGAAAAACTGTTTTTT; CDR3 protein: CASSPAASEKLFF
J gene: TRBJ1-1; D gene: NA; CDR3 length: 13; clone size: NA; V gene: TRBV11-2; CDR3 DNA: TGTGCCAGCAGGCCAGTGGTGAACACTGAAGCTTTCTTT; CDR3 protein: CASRPVVNTEAFF
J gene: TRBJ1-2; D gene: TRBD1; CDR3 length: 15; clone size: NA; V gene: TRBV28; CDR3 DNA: TGTGCCAGCAGTTTAAACCCAGGACAGGGGGGCGGCTACACCTTC; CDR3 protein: CASSLNPGQGGGYTF
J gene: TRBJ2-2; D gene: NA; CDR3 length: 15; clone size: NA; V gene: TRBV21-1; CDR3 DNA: TGTGCCAGCAGCAGCCTAGCGGGGGGTTCCGGGGAGCTGTTTTTT; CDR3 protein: CASSSLAGGSGELFF
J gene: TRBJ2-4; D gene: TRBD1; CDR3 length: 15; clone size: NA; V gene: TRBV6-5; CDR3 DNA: TGTGCCAGCAGTCCGGCGAGGGGGCCCAAAAACATTCAGTACTTC; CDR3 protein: CASSPARGPKNIQYF
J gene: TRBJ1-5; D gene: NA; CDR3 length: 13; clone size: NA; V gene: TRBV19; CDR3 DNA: TGTGCCAGTAGTGCGACCGGGGGGCAGCCCCAGCATTTT; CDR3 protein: CASSATGGQPQHF
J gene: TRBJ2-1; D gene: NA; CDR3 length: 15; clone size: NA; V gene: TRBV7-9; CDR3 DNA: TGTGCCAGCAGCAGGAGTAGCGGTAGGTCCAATGAGCAGTTCTTC; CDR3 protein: CASSRSSGRSNEQFF
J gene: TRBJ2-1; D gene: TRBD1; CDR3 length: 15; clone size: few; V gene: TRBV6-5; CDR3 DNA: TGTGCCAGCAAGAGGGAGACAGGGGGCGGATTTGAGCAGTTCTTC; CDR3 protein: CASKRETGGGFEQFF
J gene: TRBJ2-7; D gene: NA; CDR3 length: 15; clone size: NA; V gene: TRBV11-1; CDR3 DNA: TGTGCCAGCAGGTCACCGACAGCTTACCCCGAGGAGCAGTACTTC; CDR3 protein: CASRSPTAYPEEQYF
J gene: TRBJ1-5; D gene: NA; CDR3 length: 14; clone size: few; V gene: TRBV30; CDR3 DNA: TGTGCCTGGAGTGTGGGGGGTGGGGATCAGCCCCAGCATTTT; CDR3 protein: CAWSVGGGDQPQHF
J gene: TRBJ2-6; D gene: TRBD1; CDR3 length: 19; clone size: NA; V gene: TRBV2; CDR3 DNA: TGTGCCAGCAGTGAGGGGTGGCAGGGGGCCCCCTCTGGGGCCAACGTCCTGACTTTC; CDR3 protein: CASSEGWQGAPSGANVLTF